Presented here are 17 T cell receptor beta chains from one specimen sequenced in a study of T-cell reconstitution after alpha-beta-depleted transplantation in children. Researchers prepared the TCRbeta library using unique molecular identifiers, the study reports. MiXCR, applied by TCRdb to the PCR reads, yields one record per CDR3 protein. The table shows around 580,000 distinct CDR3 sequences, with 23% occurring only once. Sample: PBMCs, mostly from graft donor cells, taken 360 days after TCRalphabeta/CD19-depleted stem cell transplant. Receptors originate from a boy less than two years old who had a stem cell transplant for acute myeloid leukemia, so the T cells may come from the graft donor.

A few counts support this clonotype. CDR3 bases: TGTGCCAGCAGCGGGCCTGACCCCTACGAGCAGTACTTC. Protein sequence: CASSGPDPYEQYF. V and J are TRBV12-3 or TRBV12-4 and TRBJ2-7; D unclear. V gave up 6 bases and J gave up 2 bases, with 11 bases separating them. This CDR3 is built from 13 residues.

The V gene is TRBV2, the J gene TRBJ2-3, with D possibly being TRBD1 (5 bases). The CDR3 has 15 residues. The V end lost 3 bases, the J end lost 2 bases, and 12 bases lay between the germline ends. Germline CDR1 SNHLY, CDR2 FYNNEI. The CDR3 sequence is CASSDGGQTTDTQYF. The CDR3 DNA reads as TGTGCCAGCAGTGACGGTGGACAAACCACAGATACGCAGTATTTT.

This clonotype has at least ten counts. The chain carries TRBV18 and TRBJ1-3; TRBD1 aligns across 8 bases. V dropped 3 bases and J dropped 2; count of bases not matched to a gene: 0. Per germline, CDR1 KGHSH and CDR2 LQKENI. The CDR3 has 14 residues. The CDR3 reads CASSPDRAGNTIYF. CDR3 sequence (DNA): TGTGCCAGCTCACCGGACAGGGCTGGAAACACCATATATTTT.

The V gene is TRBV3-1, the J gene TRBJ2-3; 7 bases align to TRBD2. The germline V gene has CDR1 LGHDT and CDR2 YNNKEL (reference sequence). With V trimmed by 2 bases and J by 0 bases, 14 bases remained unmatched. The CDR3 sequence is 19 residues long. The CDR3 reads CASSQTPLSGYWSTDTQYF. The CDR3 DNA is TGTGCCAGCAGCCAAACCCCCCTTAGCGGGTACTGGAGCACAGATACGCAGTATTTT.

This clonotype was recorded a few times. The genes are TRBV20-1 and TRBJ2-1; no clear D gene. The germline V gene has CDR1 DFQATT and CDR2 SNEGSKA (reference sequence). The CDR3 sequence is 14 residues long. Trimming pared 6 bases from V and 3 bases from J, leaving 15 bases between. DNA for the CDR3: TGCAGTGCCAAGACACCCAGGATCTACAATGAGCAGTTCTTC. This sequence encodes CSAKTPRIYNEQFF.

This clonotype was picked up a small number of times. This chain joins TRBV20-1 and TRBJ2-1, with 9 bases identical to TRBD1. This CDR3 spans 15 amino acids. Losses at the gene ends were 6 bases for V and 7 bases for J; bases not matched to a gene: 13. Germline-derived CDR1 and CDR2 are DFQATT and SNEGSKA (reference sequence). CDR3 sequence: CSAQIRDRASNEQFF. The CDR3 DNA reads TGCAGTGCCCAGATCCGGGACAGGGCCTCTAATGAGCAGTTCTTC.

This clonotype appeared a few times. J is TRBJ1-1 and V is TRBV7-2, with D unresolved. Trimming took 2 bases from V and 2 from J, leaving 9 bases between them. The length of the CDR3 is 14 residues. Germline V lookup: CDR1 SGHTA, CDR2 FQGNSA. CDR3: CASSLKFVNTEAFF. CDR3 DNA sequence: TGTGCCAGCAGCTTAAAGTTTGTCAACACTGAAGCTTTCTTT. Combining the CDR3 with reference TRBV7-2 and TRBJ1-1 gives the whole variable domain GAGVSQSPSNKVTEKGKDVELRCDPISGHTALYWYRQSLGQGLEFLIYFQGNSAPDKSGLPSDRFSAERTGGSVSTLTIQRTQQEDSAVYLCASSLKFVNTEAFFGQGTRLTVV.

The genes are TRBV6-5 and TRBJ2-1; the match to TRBD2 covers 11 bases. Trimming removed 4 bases from V and 6 bases from J; junction bases left unmatched: 8. The CDR3 is made up of 16 amino acids. The germline V gene has CDR1 MNHEY and CDR2 SVGAGI. CDR3 loop: CASSSGSGGASNEQFF. As DNA, the CDR3 is TGTGCCAGCAGTTCCGGTAGCGGGGGGGCCTCCAATGAGCAGTTCTTC.

The rearrangement links TRBV5-6 to TRBJ2-7; no clear D. The germline CDR1 and CDR2 sequences are SGHDT and YYEEEE. The CDR3 runs to 13 residues. With 5 bases removed from V and 3 bases from J, the gap between germline ends came to 12 bases. CDR3 sequence reads: CASSVVDYYEQYF. DNA for the CDR3: TGTGCCAGCAGTGTCGTGGATTACTACGAGCAGTACTTC.

Many counts were recorded for this clonotype. The gene calls are TRBV19 and TRBJ2-1; 9 nucleotides align to TRBD2. Trimming took 1 base from V and 2 from J; bases not matched to a gene: 6. The CDR3 sequence is 17 residues long. Per germline, CDR1 LNHDA and CDR2 SQIVND (reference sequence). The CDR3 region is CASSIVFGGGAYNEQFF. The CDR3, as DNA: TGTGCCAGTAGTATAGTATTCGGCGGGGGGGCCTACAATGAGCAGTTCTTC. Supplemented by reference TRBV19 and TRBJ2-1, the full variable domain reads DGGITQSPKYLFRKEGQNVTLSCEQNLNHDAMYWYRQDPGQGLRLIYYSQIVNDFQKGDIAEGYSVSREKKESFPLTVTSAQKNPTAFYLCASSIVFGGGAYNEQFFGPGTRLTVL.

CDR3 nucleotide sequence: TGTGCCGCGAAGGGGGGGGACTCCTACGAGCAGTACGTC. It specifies CAAKGGDSYEQYV. This chain joins TRBV28 and TRBJ2-7; the D gene is possibly TRBD2 (7 bases). V was shortened by 11 bases and J by 0 bases, with 14 bases between the two germline ends. The CDR3 loop spans 13 amino acids. Per germline, CDR1 MDHEN and CDR2 SYDVKM.

The V call is TRBV9, the J call TRBJ2-3; D is perhaps TRBD1 or TRBD2 (6 bases each). V lost 0 bases, J lost 2 bases, and 10 bases lay in between. There are 15 residues in the CDR3. Looked up from germline, CDR1 is SGDLS and CDR2 is YYNGEE. CDR3 sequence reads: CASSVGGGHTDTQYF. CDR3 in DNA: TGTGCCAGCAGCGTAGGTGGGGGGCACACAGATACGCAGTATTTT.

There are many counts of this clonotype. J is TRBJ1-6 and V is TRBV6-5, with D possibly matching TRBD1 (5 bases). The CDR3 extends over 14 amino acids. Germline loops: CDR1 MNHEY, CDR2 SVGAGI. Deletions cut 4 bases from V and 10 bases from J, with 14 bases between. CDR3 DNA sequence: TGTGCCAGCAGTTCGTTACGGGGGGGGTCACCCCTCCACTTT. It specifies CASSSLRGGSPLHF.

This chain joins TRBV4-3 and TRBJ2-7; 9 bases are a match to TRBD1. Germline assignment: CDR1 LGHNA and CDR2 YSLEER. The CDR3 consists of 16 residues. The trim removed 1 base at V and 2 bases at J, leaving 6 bases unmatched. CDR3 sequence (DNA): TGCGCCAGCAGCCAAGGGTCGGGACAGGGAGCCTACGAGCAGTACTTC. Translating gives CASSQGSGQGAYEQYF.

This clonotype was observed a few times. The V call is TRBV12-3 or TRBV12-4, the J call TRBJ2-7; D might be TRBD2 (6 bases). The CDR3 is 16 residues long. V was cut by 7 bases and J by 6 bases, with 25 bases left in between. The CDR3, as DNA: TGTGCCAGCATCCCGGACGGGAGAGTCGGCCGTGTCGAGCAGTACTTC. Amino acid sequence: CASIPDGRVGRVEQYF.

This clonotype was recorded at least ten times. The chain's CDR3 is CSVEQAQGGNTIYF. DNA of the CDR3: TGCAGCGTTGAACAGGCGCAGGGTGGAAACACCATATATTTT. The rearrangement uses TRBV29-1 and TRBJ1-3; D perhaps matches TRBD1 (5 bases). This CDR3 is built from 14 residues. V lost 2 bases and J lost 3, with 11 bases in between. The V gene's germline CDR1 is SQVTM and CDR2 ANQGSEA.

This clonotype was counted between two and nine times. The V and J genes are TRBV20-1 and TRBJ2-5; TRBD1 aligns across 7 bases. Trimming removed 5 bases from V and 5 bases from J; junction bases left unmatched: 5. The CDR3 has 12 residues. Germline V CDR1 and CDR2: DFQATT, SNEGSKA (reference sequence). The CDR3 coding sequence is TGCAGTGCTCCGACAGGGTGGGAGACCCAGTACTTC. Amino acid sequence: CSAPTGWETQYF.